This T cell receptor (beta chain) was sequenced during a study of OX40 agonist ivuxolimab in advanced cancers. General notes on the study: Ivuxolimab was an agonistic, fully human IgG2 monoclonal antibody directed against OX40 (CD134), a costimulatory receptor. Intravenous ivuxolimab was administered to patients every 2 weeks at six dose levels: 0.01, 0.1, 0.3, 1.5, 3 and 10 mg/kg. Of the approximately 54 patients in dose escalation, 19 had hepatocellular carcinoma, some 15 had melanoma, 9 had renal cell carcinoma and 9 had head and neck cancer. In the dose-escalation cohort, 65% to 85% of patients were male, and the mean age was roughly 56 years with a range of roughly 23 to 79. Patients were allowed to have had prior anti-PD-1, anti-PD-L1 or anti-CTLA-4 therapy, and around 41% of the dose-escalation patients had previously received checkpoint inhibitors. Partial responses occurred in three dose-escalation patients, of whom one had hepatocellular carcinoma and two had cutaneous melanoma. The point of sequencing TCRbeta in the periphery was to test whether ivuxolimab changed TCR sequence diversity and drove clonal T-cell expansion. The paper covers the monotherapy dose-escalation part of the phase I ivuxolimab trial, which included N ≈ 57 patients. General conclusions and limits of the study: Low levels of normalized T-cell clonal expansion were also shown by some nonresponding patients. Clonal expansion of both CD4+ and CD8+ blood T cells was observed from baseline to week 6 at doses 0.1 to 3.0 mg/kg. After ivuxolimab, more expanded clones were found on average in CD8+ T cells than in CD4+ T cells. The antigen specificity of the peripheral T cells that underwent clonal expansion was not determined. Partial responders in the 0.1-3.0 mg/kg groups had among the lowest normalized peripheral clonal expansion, especially among CD8+ T cells.

From the cysteine through the phenylalanine, the CDR3 covers 15 amino acids. Only the CDR3 region is kept as DNA, spanning 45 bases read in frame from base 1. At the junction V is shortened by 3 bases and J by 8 bases; bases outside the gene matches: 9. CDR1 MNHEY and CDR2 SMNVEV are derived from the germline V gene (reference sequence). The trial excluded patients who had a history of autoimmune disease or were on systemic immunosuppression. Peripheral blood for TCR sequencing was drawn from every dose cohort at baseline, at cycle 4 day 1 and at cycle 7 day 1. The samples were drawn from a first-in-human, open-label, multicenter phase I dose-escalation trial of ivuxolimab. The trial enrolled adults with locally advanced or metastatic head and neck squamous cell, hepatocellular, melanoma or renal cell carcinoma. Before TCR sequencing, CD4+ T cells and CD8+ T cells were sorted from peripheral blood as separate populations.

To sequence the TCRbeta CDR3 region, genomic DNA was isolated from the sorted cells. TCRbeta CDR3 regions were sequenced using the immunoSEQ Assay. As stored in TCRdb, this immuneACCESS dataset retains in-frame rearrangements with V and J assigned. A fraction of the clones does not appear; measured against another copy, unresolved V genes explain less than half of the discrepancy, and the remainder lacks a known reason. This sample holds about 80,000 clones; 80% to 95% were observed only once. The top ten clonotypes cover about 8% of the sample. Notes on this clone: This receptor's antigen is unknown. Qualities for individual bases were not recorded, and no much larger clone is one base off.

The sequenced sample was CD4+ or CD8+ T cells sorted from blood, obtained in a trial of the OX40 agonist ivuxolimab. Recombination joined TRBV27 with TRBJ2-1, and 8 junction bases match TRBD2. The source is an adult with an advanced solid tumor such as melanoma, head and neck, liver or kidney cancer. Here is the DNA: TGTGCCAGCAGTTTGTCCGTAGCGGGGACGGATGAGCAGTTCTTC. The translation is CASSLSVAGTDEQFF.